This is a list of T cell receptor beta chains from one sample in a study of T cell repertoires in cytomegalovirus infection. From the reads, TCRdb called clonotypes with MiXCR, one entry per CDR3 protein. This sample has roughly 990,000 distinct CDR3 sequences, with approximately 30% found just once. Antigens of these TCRs are unknown. The sequencing used cultured CD8+ T cells from PBMCs, collected from culture after CMV antigen stimulation. These receptors came from a human donor in good health (CMV status not recorded). Some clones in this sample may be carry-over from other donors' samples. The CDR3 runs from the conserved cysteine through the conserved F or W. Fields, in order: CDR3 DNA, CDR3 protein, V gene, CDR3 length, D gene, clone size, J gene. The D gene is left open where the match is weak. Not all rows give a size; the values are once, few, many and, for expanded clones, a class.

CDR3 DNA: TGTGCCAGCAGGGTAGGAGGGTCGTATAGCAATCAGCCCCAGCATTTT
CDR3 protein: CASRVGGSYSNQPQHF
V gene: TRBV27
CDR3 length: 16
D gene: -
clone size: -
J gene: TRBJ1-5

CDR3 DNA: TGTGCCAGCAGCCGGACCCACGACGGGCGGTATGGCTACACCTTC
CDR3 protein: CASSRTHDGRYGYTF
V gene: TRBV14
CDR3 length: 15
D gene: -
clone size: -
J gene: TRBJ1-2

CDR3 DNA: TGTGCCAGCACCCAAGACCCGACAGGGGCGCGTGGCTACACCTTC
CDR3 protein: CASTQDPTGARGYTF
V gene: TRBV2
CDR3 length: 15
D gene: TRBD1
clone size: once
J gene: TRBJ1-2

CDR3 DNA: TGTGCCAGCAGCGCGGACAGGGGGAGCTCCTACAATGAGCAGTTCTTC
CDR3 protein: CASSADRGSSYNEQFF
V gene: TRBV7-6
CDR3 length: 16
D gene: TRBD1
clone size: many
J gene: TRBJ2-1

CDR3 DNA: TGTGCCAGCAGTCCAGGGGAGTTCCTTGACCGGGAGCTGTTTTTT
CDR3 protein: CASSPGEFLDRELFF
V gene: TRBV28
CDR3 length: 15
D gene: -
clone size: -
J gene: TRBJ2-2

CDR3 DNA: TGCAGTGCCGTAGCCAGGGCAGTTCGGGAAAAACTGTTTTTT
CDR3 protein: CSAVARAVREKLFF
V gene: TRBV20-1
CDR3 length: 14
D gene: -
clone size: once
J gene: TRBJ1-4

CDR3 DNA: TGTGCTAGTGGTTTGGACCCCGGGGCTAGCGGGGGTCACAATGAGCAGTTCTTC
CDR3 protein: CASGLDPGASGGHNEQFF
V gene: TRBV12-5
CDR3 length: 18
D gene: TRBD2
clone size: -
J gene: TRBJ2-1

CDR3 DNA: TGTGCCAGCAGTTACCAAGAGTACATCCCAGATACGCAGTATTTT
CDR3 protein: CASSYQEYIPDTQYF
V gene: TRBV6-6
CDR3 length: 15
D gene: -
clone size: -
J gene: TRBJ2-3

CDR3 DNA: TGCGCCAGCACCAAAGAGGGCGGGGGGACCGGGTGGGAGCAGTACTTC
CDR3 protein: CASTKEGGGTGWEQYF
V gene: TRBV10-2
CDR3 length: 16
D gene: TRBD2
clone size: -
J gene: TRBJ2-7

CDR3 DNA: TGCGCCAGCAGCCTAACCGGGACAGGGACCATCTATGGCTACACCTTC
CDR3 protein: CASSLTGTGTIYGYTF
V gene: TRBV4-1
CDR3 length: 16
D gene: TRBD1
clone size: few
J gene: TRBJ1-2

CDR3 DNA: TGCGCCAGCAGCTTAATGAGGGAGACCCAGTACTTC
CDR3 protein: CASSLMRETQYF
V gene: TRBV5-1
CDR3 length: 12
D gene: -
clone size: -
J gene: TRBJ2-5

CDR3 DNA: TGTGCCAGCAGCTTGGGAGACAGGGAAGTAAACACCATATATTTT
CDR3 protein: CASSLGDREVNTIYF
V gene: TRBV5-5
CDR3 length: 15
D gene: TRBD1
clone size: few
J gene: TRBJ1-3

CDR3 DNA: TGTGCCAGCAGTTTATGGGAGGGATCTAATTCACCCCTCCACTTT
CDR3 protein: CASSLWEGSNSPLHF
V gene: TRBV28
CDR3 length: 15
D gene: -
clone size: -
J gene: TRBJ1-6

CDR3 DNA: TGTGCCAGCAGCCTTTCCCTCTACATTTTGGAGGTGGAGAACACCGGGGAGCTGTTTTTT
CDR3 protein: CASSLSLYILEVENTGELFF
V gene: TRBV7-2
CDR3 length: 20
D gene: -
clone size: many
J gene: TRBJ2-2

CDR3 DNA: TGCGCCAGCAGCAGTACAGGGGACCTCACAGATACGCAGTATTTT
CDR3 protein: CASSSTGDLTDTQYF
V gene: TRBV4-1
CDR3 length: 15
D gene: TRBD1
clone size: few
J gene: TRBJ2-3

CDR3 DNA: TGTGCCAGCAGCTTAGATTTCGGGACCGTTGAAGCTTTCTTT
CDR3 protein: CASSLDFGTVEAFF
V gene: TRBV7-8
CDR3 length: 14
D gene: -
clone size: many
J gene: TRBJ1-1

CDR3 DNA: TGTGCCATCAGTGGGGAGGAGAACACTGAAGCTTTCTTT
CDR3 protein: CAISGEENTEAFF
V gene: TRBV10-3
CDR3 length: 13
D gene: -
clone size: few
J gene: TRBJ1-1

CDR3 DNA: TGCGCCAGCAGCCAAGTGCGGGGTAACACTGAAGCTTTCTTT
CDR3 protein: CASSQVRGNTEAFF
V gene: TRBV4-1
CDR3 length: 14
D gene: -
clone size: few
J gene: TRBJ1-1

CDR3 DNA: TGTGCCAGCAGATCCACAGGGGAGGTGGATCAGCCCCAGCATTTT
CDR3 protein: CASRSTGEVDQPQHF
V gene: TRBV11-2
CDR3 length: 15
D gene: TRBD1
clone size: few
J gene: TRBJ1-5

CDR3 DNA: TGTGCCAGTAGTATTATCCCAGGGGTCCCTTCACCCCTCCACTTT
CDR3 protein: CASSIIPGVPSPLHF
V gene: TRBV19
CDR3 length: 15
D gene: -
clone size: once
J gene: TRBJ1-6

CDR3 DNA: TGTGCCAGCAGTTCTTACGGACTAGCGGGGGACTACAATGAGCAGTTCTTC
CDR3 protein: CASSSYGLAGDYNEQFF
V gene: TRBV6-2/TRBV6-3
CDR3 length: 17
D gene: TRBD2
clone size: few
J gene: TRBJ2-1

CDR3 DNA: TGTGCCAGCAGCTTAATGGACTTTCTCTACAATGAGCAGTTCTTC
CDR3 protein: CASSLMDFLYNEQFF
V gene: TRBV7-2
CDR3 length: 15
D gene: -
clone size: many
J gene: TRBJ2-1

CDR3 DNA: TGTGCCAGCAGCTTAGAACAGGTCTTCTCTGGAAACACCATATATTTT
CDR3 protein: CASSLEQVFSGNTIYF
V gene: TRBV7-2
CDR3 length: 16
D gene: -
clone size: -
J gene: TRBJ1-3

CDR3 DNA: TGTGCCAGTAGTCTCAGCGGGGTGGGTCAGACTGAGCAGTTCTTC
CDR3 protein: CASSLSGVGQTEQFF
V gene: TRBV19
CDR3 length: 15
D gene: TRBD2
clone size: -
J gene: TRBJ2-1

CDR3 DNA: TGCAGTGCTAGTTCCCGGGACAGGGACTATGGCTACACCTTC
CDR3 protein: CSASSRDRDYGYTF
V gene: TRBV20-1
CDR3 length: 14
D gene: TRBD1
clone size: -
J gene: TRBJ1-2

CDR3 DNA: TGTGCCAGCAGAATATGGCCGGGGACCTACGAGCAGTACTTC
CDR3 protein: CASRIWPGTYEQYF
V gene: TRBV28
CDR3 length: 14
D gene: -
clone size: few
J gene: TRBJ2-7

CDR3 DNA: TGCGCCAGCAGCCAAGAATTTGTGGGGATGAAAGAGACCCAGTACTTC
CDR3 protein: CASSQEFVGMKETQYF
V gene: TRBV4-3
CDR3 length: 16
D gene: -
clone size: -
J gene: TRBJ2-5

CDR3 DNA: TGTGCTAGTGGTTACTCCTCCTACAATGAGCAGTTCTTC
CDR3 protein: CASGYSSYNEQFF
V gene: TRBV12-5
CDR3 length: 13
D gene: -
clone size: -
J gene: TRBJ2-1

CDR3 DNA: TGTGCCGGCCGGGCAGCACAGATGAACACTGAAGCTTTCTTT
CDR3 protein: CAGRAAQMNTEAFF
V gene: TRBV11-2
CDR3 length: 14
D gene: -
clone size: -
J gene: TRBJ1-1

CDR3 DNA: TGTGCCAGCAGTTACGGGCGGGGGAACTCCTACGAGCAGTACTTC
CDR3 protein: CASSYGRGNSYEQYF
V gene: TRBV6-5
CDR3 length: 15
D gene: TRBD2
clone size: -
J gene: TRBJ2-7

CDR3 DNA: TGTGCCAGCAGTCCCCCAGGGATCTCACCCCTCCACTTT
CDR3 protein: CASSPPGISPLHF
V gene: TRBV27
CDR3 length: 13
D gene: -
clone size: -
J gene: TRBJ1-6

CDR3 DNA: TGTGTCAGCAGTTTCAGGACAGTGAGCACAGATACGCAGTATTTT
CDR3 protein: CVSSFRTVSTDTQYF
V gene: TRBV12-3/TRBV12-4
CDR3 length: 15
D gene: -
clone size: -
J gene: TRBJ2-3

CDR3 DNA: TGTGCCAGCAGCTTAGGGCCTGGGGAGAACACTGAAGCTTTCTTT
CDR3 protein: CASSLGPGENTEAFF
V gene: TRBV7-2
CDR3 length: 15
D gene: -
clone size: many
J gene: TRBJ1-1

CDR3 DNA: TGTGCCAGTAGTATAGTTCCTAACAGATACAATGAGCAGTTCTTC
CDR3 protein: CASSIVPNRYNEQFF
V gene: TRBV19
CDR3 length: 15
D gene: -
clone size: -
J gene: TRBJ2-1

CDR3 DNA: TGTGCCAGCAGTCAGGACAGCTCCTACAATGAGCAGTTCTTC
CDR3 protein: CASSQDSSYNEQFF
V gene: TRBV27
CDR3 length: 14
D gene: -
clone size: -
J gene: TRBJ2-1

CDR3 DNA: TGCGCCAGCAGCCAAGGTCCCGCGTGGGAGTTCACAGATACGCAGTATTTT
CDR3 protein: CASSQGPAWEFTDTQYF
V gene: TRBV4-1
CDR3 length: 17
D gene: -
clone size: few
J gene: TRBJ2-3

CDR3 DNA: TGTGCCAGCAGGTCGACTAGCGGGGGGGCCTGGTCCAATGAGCAGTTCTTC
CDR3 protein: CASRSTSGGAWSNEQFF
V gene: TRBV7-9
CDR3 length: 17
D gene: TRBD2
clone size: -
J gene: TRBJ2-1

CDR3 DNA: TGTGTCAGCAGCCGCGGGACAGGGGATCGGGGTGAAGCTTTCTTT
CDR3 protein: CVSSRGTGDRGEAFF
V gene: TRBV6-5
CDR3 length: 15
D gene: TRBD1
clone size: -
J gene: TRBJ1-1

CDR3 DNA: TGTGCCGGGAGGGCGGCGCGAGGAACTGAAGCTTTCTTT
CDR3 protein: CAGRAARGTEAFF
V gene: TRBV6-1
CDR3 length: 13
D gene: -
clone size: few
J gene: TRBJ1-1

CDR3 DNA: TGTGCCAGCAGCTTCCTGACTAGCGGGGGGGGGTTTCTCCTGAACACCGGGGAGCTGTTTTTT
CDR3 protein: CASSFLTSGGGFLLNTGELFF
V gene: TRBV7-2
CDR3 length: 21
D gene: TRBD2
clone size: -
J gene: TRBJ2-2

CDR3 DNA: TGTGCCAGCAGTTACTCGATCGGGGGGGGAGTAGGTGAGCAGTTCTTC
CDR3 protein: CASSYSIGGGVGEQFF
V gene: TRBV6-8
CDR3 length: 16
D gene: TRBD2
clone size: -
J gene: TRBJ2-1

CDR3 DNA: TGTGCCACCGGGGGACTAGCGGCGGAGACCCAGTACTTC
CDR3 protein: CATGGLAAETQYF
V gene: TRBV27
CDR3 length: 13
D gene: TRBD2
clone size: -
J gene: TRBJ2-5

CDR3 DNA: TGTGCCAGCAGTTTATTGCTGGTTGGGCCCTCAGAAGGCCAAAAGGGTACGCAGTATTTT
CDR3 protein: CASSLLLVGPSEGQKGTQYF
V gene: TRBV28
CDR3 length: 20
D gene: -
clone size: -
J gene: TRBJ2-3

CDR3 DNA: TGCGCCAGCAGCCCGGCGGACGGGGGGGCCCGGACCGGGGAGCTGTTTTTT
CDR3 protein: CASSPADGGARTGELFF
V gene: TRBV4-1
CDR3 length: 17
D gene: TRBD2
clone size: -
J gene: TRBJ2-2

CDR3 DNA: TGTGCCAGCAGCTTAGGATCTGATCAGCCCCAGCATTTT
CDR3 protein: CASSLGSDQPQHF
V gene: TRBV7-6
CDR3 length: 13
D gene: -
clone size: many
J gene: TRBJ1-5

CDR3 DNA: TGCAGTGCCGCCACCGGGGTCCGAGAAAAACTGTTTTTT
CDR3 protein: CSAATGVREKLFF
V gene: TRBV20-1
CDR3 length: 13
D gene: -
clone size: -
J gene: TRBJ1-4

CDR3 DNA: TGTGCCAGCAGTCCACTCCTAAGGGACGGGACCCAGTACTTC
CDR3 protein: CASSPLLRDGTQYF
V gene: TRBV12-3/TRBV12-4
CDR3 length: 14
D gene: -
clone size: -
J gene: TRBJ2-5

CDR3 DNA: TGTGCCATCACCCAGACAGGTTCTAATGAAAAACCGTTTTTT
CDR3 protein: CAITQTGSNEKPFF
V gene: TRBV10-3
CDR3 length: 14
D gene: -
clone size: -
J gene: TRBJ1-4

CDR3 DNA: TGTGCCAGCAGTACTCGGACAGGGGTGTTGACTGAAGCTTTCTTT
CDR3 protein: CASSTRTGVLTEAFF
V gene: TRBV12-3/TRBV12-4
CDR3 length: 15
D gene: TRBD1
clone size: -
J gene: TRBJ1-1

CDR3 DNA: TGTGCCAGCAGCCAAGGACAGGGGGCGGCCTACGAGCAGTACTTC
CDR3 protein: CASSQGQGAAYEQYF
V gene: TRBV14
CDR3 length: 15
D gene: TRBD1
clone size: -
J gene: TRBJ2-7

CDR3 DNA: TGTGCCAGCAGCCAAGATTATGGGACAGGAAGGGATTTT
CDR3 protein: CASSQDYGTGRDF
V gene: TRBV14
CDR3 length: 13
D gene: TRBD1
clone size: few
J gene: TRBJ1-1

CDR3 DNA: TGTGCCAGCAGCTCGATTGGCGGGGGGGTGTCAGATACGCAGTATTTT
CDR3 protein: CASSSIGGGVSDTQYF
V gene: TRBV7-2
CDR3 length: 16
D gene: TRBD2
clone size: many
J gene: TRBJ2-3

CDR3 DNA: TGTGCCAGCATACCCCTCGAAACTAGCTACTATGGCTACACCTTC
CDR3 protein: CASIPLETSYYGYTF
V gene: TRBV9
CDR3 length: 15
D gene: -
clone size: -
J gene: TRBJ1-2

CDR3 DNA: TGTGCCAGCAGGGGGATTAGCGTAGCTAGCACAGATACGCAGTATTTT
CDR3 protein: CASRGISVASTDTQYF
V gene: TRBV12-3/TRBV12-4
CDR3 length: 16
D gene: -
clone size: many
J gene: TRBJ2-3